This is a list of T cell receptor beta chains from one sample in a study of blood T cells in healthy people across ages. Each CDR3 protein gets one entry after TCRdb re-called the 5' RACE reads with MiXCR. The table records 540,000 or so distinct CDR3 sequences, approximately 25% of them present only once. These data were also reused for a study on T cells of mothers and their children.

Sequenced input: blood. The origin of the receptors is a boy between 10 and 17 years old in good health. The CDR3 runs from the conserved cysteine through the conserved F or W. A D gene is named only where the DNA matches it firmly. The size entry is marked missing in some rows and otherwise reads once, few, many or a size class.

d_call	v_call	j_call	clone_size	cdr3_aa	cdr3_nt
NA	TRBV24-1	TRBJ2-7	NA	CATSEARDSYEQYF	TGTGCCACCAGTGAGGCCAGGGACTCCTACGAGCAGTACTTC
NA	TRBV3-1	TRBJ1-5	NA	CASSQEPRGNQPQHF	TGTGCCAGCAGCCAAGAGCCGAGGGGCAATCAGCCCCAGCATTTT
NA	TRBV9	TRBJ2-7	few	CASSAGSAYEQYF	TGTGCCAGCAGCGCGGGGTCGGCCTACGAGCAGTACTTC
NA	TRBV6-1	TRBJ2-3	few	CASMDGGATDTQYF	TGTGCCAGCATGGACGGGGGAGCCACAGATACGCAGTATTTT
TRBD2	TRBV6-4	TRBJ2-5	NA	CASSELAGAETQYF	TGTGCCAGCTCTGAACTAGCGGGAGCCGAGACCCAGTACTTC
TRBD2	TRBV7-9	TRBJ2-1	few	CASSIGQFGRGRSYNEQFF	TGTGCCAGCAGCATAGGACAGTTCGGCCGCGGGAGGAGTTACAATGAGCAGTTCTTC
NA	TRBV7-2	TRBJ2-1	NA	CASRPPEAALSYNEQFF	TGTGCCAGCAGGCCGCCTGAGGCAGCCTTATCCTACAATGAGCAGTTCTTC
NA	TRBV9	TRBJ2-1	NA	CASGSGPNLNNEQFF	TGTGCCAGCGGTAGTGGTCCCAACCTAAACAATGAGCAGTTCTTC
NA	TRBV12-3/TRBV12-4	TRBJ1-4	NA	CASSLAGGKNGLFF	TGTGCCAGCAGTTTAGCCGGCGGTAAAAACGGACTGTTTTTT
NA	TRBV11-1	TRBJ2-5	many	CASSDSRETQYF	TGTGCCAGCAGCGATTCACGGGAGACCCAGTACTTC
TRBD1	TRBV6-5	TRBJ2-5	NA	CASSYSSSGGTQETQYF	TGTGCCAGCAGTTACTCGAGTTCAGGGGGAACCCAGGAGACCCAGTACTTC
NA	TRBV28	TRBJ2-1	few	CASSPYKGRLNEQFF	TGTGCCAGCAGTCCCTACAAGGGACGGCTAAATGAGCAGTTCTTC
NA	TRBV15	TRBJ2-5	many	CATSRDPLTGAQGRRPQETQYF	TGTGCCACCAGCAGAGACCCCTTAACTGGGGCCCAGGGTAGACGGCCTCAAGAGACCCAGTACTTC
NA	TRBV4-2	TRBJ2-5	NA	CASSQLVSTPLFF	TGTGCCAGCAGCCAACTCGTGAGTACGCCACTGTTCTTC
TRBD2	TRBV9	TRBJ2-1	NA	CASSVDAGGDYNEQFF	TGTGCCAGCAGCGTAGACGCGGGAGGGGACTACAATGAGCAGTTCTTC
NA	TRBV21-1	TRBJ1-2	NA	CASSKASSVDF	TGTGCCAGCAGCAAGGCGTCTTCGGTCGACTTC
NA	TRBV7-9	TRBJ2-7	few	CASSFSNTAYEQYF	TGTGCCAGCAGCTTCTCTAACACCGCTTACGAGCAGTACTTC
TRBD1	TRBV6-2/TRBV6-3	TRBJ1-4	few	CASADRVSEKLFF	TGTGCCAGCGCGGACAGGGTGAGCGAAAAACTGTTTTTT
NA	TRBV6-6	TRBJ1-5	many	CASQGGNQPQHF	TGTGCCAGCCAGGGCGGCAATCAGCCCCAGCATTTT
NA	TRBV28	TRBJ2-1	NA	CASSLWYRQGEGNEQFF	TGTGCCAGCAGTTTATGGTACCGGCAAGGAGAGGGGAATGAGCAGTTCTTC
NA	TRBV28	TRBJ2-5	NA	CASSPNPRSPGAQYF	TGTGCCAGCAGTCCCAATCCGCGTAGCCCCGGGGCCCAGTACTTC
TRBD1	TRBV7-2	TRBJ2-5	NA	CASSLDRGSVETQYF	TGTGCCAGCAGCTTAGACAGGGGGTCCGTAGAGACCCAGTACTTC
NA	TRBV20-1	TRBJ2-3	NA	CSARDIGSPSQYF	TGCAGTGCTAGAGATATAGGCAGCCCCTCGCAGTATTTT
NA	TRBV27	TRBJ2-7	few	CASSLALDSYEQYF	TGTGCCAGCAGTTTAGCGTTGGACTCCTACGAGCAGTACTTC
NA	TRBV6-4	TRBJ2-5	NA	CAPRVRVETQYF	TGTGCCCCCCGGGTAAGGGTGGAGACCCAGTACTTC
NA	TRBV4-3	TRBJ2-1	NA	CASSQVGSYNEQFF	TGCGCCAGCAGCCAAGTTGGCTCCTACAATGAGCAGTTCTTC
NA	TRBV6-1	TRBJ1-1	NA	CASSESNRVAAFF	TGTGCCAGCAGTGAATCCAACAGGGTGGCGGCTTTCTTT
NA	TRBV5-1	TRBJ1-4	many	CASSLAGAEEKLFF	TGCGCCAGCAGCTTGGCTGGGGCGGAAGAAAAACTGTTTTTT
NA	TRBV7-4	TRBJ2-5	NA	CASSLGWGRETQYF	TGTGCCAGCAGTCTAGGGTGGGGGAGAGAGACCCAGTACTTC
TRBD1	TRBV16	TRBJ1-2	NA	CASSQSGQGGYGYTF	TGTGCCAGCAGCCAATCGGGACAGGGCGGCTATGGCTACACCTTC
NA	TRBV7-9	TRBJ1-1	few	CASSRRGGGTEAFF	TGTGCCAGCTCGCGACGAGGGGGAGGCACTGAAGCTTTCTTT
TRBD2	TRBV5-1	TRBJ2-1	NA	CASSNRLAGSYNEQLF	TGCGCCAGCAGCAATAGACTAGCGGGATCCTACAATGAGCAGCTCTTC
NA	TRBV6-2/TRBV6-3	TRBJ2-7	NA	CASSYNGEFYEQYF	TGTGCCAGCAGTTACAACGGGGAGTTCTACGAGCAGTACTTC
NA	TRBV7-2	TRBJ2-5	few	CASSFHLQETQYF	TGTGCCAGCAGCTTTCATCTCCAAGAGACCCAGTACTTC
NA	TRBV7-2	TRBJ1-2	NA	CASSLVEGRGEGGYTF	TGTGCCAGCAGCTTAGTTGAAGGGCGTGGGGAGGGTGGCTACACCTTC
TRBD2	TRBV4-2	TRBJ2-2	NA	CASSPGRRGDTGELFF	TGTGCCAGCAGCCCAGGTCGGCGGGGGGACACCGGGGAGCTGTTTTTT
NA	TRBV12-3/TRBV12-4	TRBJ2-5	few	CASRLGTEETQYF	TGTGCCAGCAGACTAGGGACCGAAGAGACCCAGTACTTC
TRBD1	TRBV12-3/TRBV12-4	TRBJ1-2	few	CASSPSTVGQGDYGYTF	TGTGCCAGCAGTCCATCGACTGTAGGACAGGGGGATTATGGCTACACCTTC
NA	TRBV4-1	TRBJ1-1	NA	CASSQEPAGGNTEAFF	TGCGCCAGCAGCCAAGAGCCGGCAGGAGGTAACACTGAAGCTTTCTTT